This T cell receptor (beta chain) was identified during a study of identical twins. The CDR3 consists of 13 residues. V shed 5 bases and J 3 bases; nucleotides not matched to a gene: 7. The germline V gene encodes CDR1 SQVTM and CDR2 ANQGSEA. From the 5' RACE reads, TCRdb called clonotypes with MiXCR, one entry per CDR3 protein. Of 550,000 to 700,000 distinct CDR3 sequences in the sample, approximately 10% were seen once. On this clonotype: Its target is unknown.

Study findings and constraints: Out-of-frame TCR alpha sharing observed in monozygotic twins exceeded model estimates. Insertions were reduced in abundant cord blood beta clonotypes but not in memory repertoires.

The data also belong to a second study, concerning yellow fever vaccine responses in identical twins.

The chain joins TRBV29-1 to TRBJ2-7; 7 bases align to TRBD1. This TCR was sampled from a woman between 18 and 29 years old in good health. The sample comprised PBMCs. This chain's CDR3 is CSVIPDRNYEQYF. Here the CDR3 DNA reads TGCAGCGTTATACCGGACAGGAACTACGAGCAGTACTTC.